This T cell receptor (beta chain) came from a study of stem cell transplantation in POMP-related autoinflammatory disease. V lost 1 base and J 5 bases, leaving 10 bases between the germline ends. This CDR3 has 14 amino acids. Germline loops: CDR1 PRHDT, CDR2 FYEKMQ (reference sequence). The data were produced by immunoSEQ multiplex PCR, yet TCRdb's version contains in-frame clones alone and is incomplete. The sample has thousands of clones, 88% seen once. This clonotype originated in a human patient with POMP-related autoinflammation and immune dysregulation (PRAID). Among the T cells, some may be from the graft donor. Sequences were derived from CD8+ T cells from PBMCs, sampled after stem cell transplantation. The gene calls are TRBV13 and TRBJ2-3, with D hard to call. Here the CDR3 reads CASSLDGWGDTQYF. CDR3 sequence (DNA): TGTGCCAGCAGCTTAGATGGGTGGGGAGATACGCAGTATTTT.